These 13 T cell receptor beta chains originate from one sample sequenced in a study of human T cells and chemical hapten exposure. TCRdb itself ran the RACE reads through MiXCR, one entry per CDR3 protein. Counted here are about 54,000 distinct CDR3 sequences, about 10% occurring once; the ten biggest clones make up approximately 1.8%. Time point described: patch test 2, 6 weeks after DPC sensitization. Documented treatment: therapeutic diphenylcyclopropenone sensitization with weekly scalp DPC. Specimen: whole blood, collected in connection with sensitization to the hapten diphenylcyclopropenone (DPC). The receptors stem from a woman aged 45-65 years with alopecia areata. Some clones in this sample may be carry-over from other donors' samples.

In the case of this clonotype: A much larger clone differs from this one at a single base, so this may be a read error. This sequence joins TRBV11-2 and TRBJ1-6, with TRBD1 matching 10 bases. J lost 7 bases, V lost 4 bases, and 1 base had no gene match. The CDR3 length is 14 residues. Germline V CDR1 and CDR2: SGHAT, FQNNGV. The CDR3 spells CASSWGQGNSPLHF. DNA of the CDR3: TGTGCCAGCAGCTGGGGACAGGGGAATTCACCCCTCCACTTT.

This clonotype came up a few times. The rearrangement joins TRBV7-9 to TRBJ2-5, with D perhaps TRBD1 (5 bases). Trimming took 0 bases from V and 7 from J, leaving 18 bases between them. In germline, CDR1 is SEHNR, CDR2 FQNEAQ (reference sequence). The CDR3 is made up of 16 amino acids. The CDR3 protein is CASSLAKGQHQMTQYF. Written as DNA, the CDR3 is TGTGCCAGCAGCTTAGCGAAAGGACAACACCAAATGACCCAGTACTTC. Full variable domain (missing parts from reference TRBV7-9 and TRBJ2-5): DTGVSQNPRHKITKRGQNVTFRCDPISEHNRLYWYRQTLGQGPEFLTYFQNEAQLEKSRLLSDRFSAERPKGSFSTLEIQRTEQGDSAMYLCASSLAKGQHQMTQYFGPGTRLLVL.

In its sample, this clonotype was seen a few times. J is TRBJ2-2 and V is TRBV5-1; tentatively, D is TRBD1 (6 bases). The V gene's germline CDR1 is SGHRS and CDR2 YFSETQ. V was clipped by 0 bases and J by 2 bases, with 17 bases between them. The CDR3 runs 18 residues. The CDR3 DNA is TGCGCCAGCAGCTTGGTACAGGGAATTTTCCTTAACACCGGGGAGCTGTTTTTT. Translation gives CASSLVQGIFLNTGELFF.

CDR3 DNA sequence: TGTGCCAGCAGTTTTGGAGGACGCAATCAGCCCCAGCATTTT. Its protein is CASSFGGRNQPQHF. The rearrangement joins TRBV12-3 or TRBV12-4 to TRBJ1-5; D not certain. The CDR3 spans 14 residues. Deletions cut 3 bases from V and 2 bases from J, with 8 bases between.

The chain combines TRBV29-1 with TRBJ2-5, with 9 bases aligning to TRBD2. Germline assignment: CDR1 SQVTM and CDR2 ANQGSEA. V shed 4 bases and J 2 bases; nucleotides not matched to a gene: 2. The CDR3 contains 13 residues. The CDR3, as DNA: TGCAGCGTTGCGACTAGCGGACAAGAGACCCAGTACTTC. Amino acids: CSVATSGQETQYF.

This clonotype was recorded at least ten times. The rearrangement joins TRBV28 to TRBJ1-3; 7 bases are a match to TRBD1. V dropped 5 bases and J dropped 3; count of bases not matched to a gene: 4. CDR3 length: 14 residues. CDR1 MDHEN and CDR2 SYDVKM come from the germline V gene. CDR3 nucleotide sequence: TGTGCCAGCAGTCTGGACAGGTTTGGAAACACCATATATTTT. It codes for CASSLDRFGNTIYF.

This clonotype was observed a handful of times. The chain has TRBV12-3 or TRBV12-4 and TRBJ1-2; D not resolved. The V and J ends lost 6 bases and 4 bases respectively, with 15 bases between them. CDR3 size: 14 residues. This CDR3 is CASRSPGSAYGYTF. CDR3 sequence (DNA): TGTGCCAGCAGATCCCCGGGGTCTGCCTATGGCTACACCTTC.

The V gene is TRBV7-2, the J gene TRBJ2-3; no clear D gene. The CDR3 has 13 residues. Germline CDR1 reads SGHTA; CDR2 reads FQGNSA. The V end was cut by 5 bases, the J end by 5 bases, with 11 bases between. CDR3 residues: CASSPFSEDTQYF. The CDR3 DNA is TGTGCCAGCAGCCCCTTCAGTGAAGATACGCAGTATTTT.

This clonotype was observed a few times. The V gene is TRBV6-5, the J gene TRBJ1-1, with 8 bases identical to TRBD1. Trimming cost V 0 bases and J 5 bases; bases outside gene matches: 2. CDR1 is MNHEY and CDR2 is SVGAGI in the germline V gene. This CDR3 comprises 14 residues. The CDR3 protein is CASSYSRGPTEAFF. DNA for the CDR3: TGTGCCAGCAGTTACTCCAGGGGGCCTACTGAAGCTTTCTTT.

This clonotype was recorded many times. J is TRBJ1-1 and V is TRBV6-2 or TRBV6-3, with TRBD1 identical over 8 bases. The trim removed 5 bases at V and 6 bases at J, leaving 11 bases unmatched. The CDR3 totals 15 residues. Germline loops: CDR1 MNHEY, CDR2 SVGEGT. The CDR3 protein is CASSTRTGRGAEAFF. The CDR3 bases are TGTGCCAGCAGTACCCGGACAGGGAGAGGGGCTGAAGCTTTCTTT.

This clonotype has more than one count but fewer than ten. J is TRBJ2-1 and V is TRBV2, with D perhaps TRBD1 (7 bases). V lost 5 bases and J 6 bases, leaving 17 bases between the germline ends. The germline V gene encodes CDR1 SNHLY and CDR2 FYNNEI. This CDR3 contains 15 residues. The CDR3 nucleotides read TGTGCCAGCAGTCCGCAGGGGGGCCTTGGCAATGAGCAGTTCTTC. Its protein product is CASSPQGGLGNEQFF.

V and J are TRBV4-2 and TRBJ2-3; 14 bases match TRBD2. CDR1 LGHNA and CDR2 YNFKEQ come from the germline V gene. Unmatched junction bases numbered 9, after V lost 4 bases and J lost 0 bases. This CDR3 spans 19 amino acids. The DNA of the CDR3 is TGTGCCAGCAGCCGACACGGGACTAGCGGGGGCGCTAGCACAGATACGCAGTATTTT. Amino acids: CASSRHGTSGGASTDTQYF.

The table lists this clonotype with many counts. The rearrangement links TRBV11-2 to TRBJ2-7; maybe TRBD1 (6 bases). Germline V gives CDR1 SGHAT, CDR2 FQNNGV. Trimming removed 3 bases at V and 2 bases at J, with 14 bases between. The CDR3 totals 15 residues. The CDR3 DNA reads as TGTGCCAGCAGCTTCGCGCACAGGGAAACCTACGAGCAGTACTTC. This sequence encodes CASSFAHRETYEQYF.